The text below deals with one T cell receptor beta chain. Its antigen is as yet unknown. The sample is drawn from a study of T-cell memory formation after mild COVID-19. Study-level points and caveats: Clones shrinking from day 15 to 85 showed even CD4/CD8 mixes; later expanders tilted CD4+.

TCRdb passed the 5' RACE reads through MiXCR, listing each CDR3 protein once. The sample contains about 420,000 distinct CDR3 sequences, less than 25% of which appear only once. The length of the CDR3 is 18 residues. V was trimmed by 4 bases and J by 1 base, leaving 19 bases between them. Germline loops: CDR1 LGHNA, CDR2 YNFKEQ. This receptor was taken from an adult woman who had mild COVID-19 (a few samples of this study predate the infection). Cell type and time point are not known. The rearrangement joins TRBV4-2 to TRBJ2-2; no clear D. The material sequenced was PBMCs or a T cell subset sorted from them (not recorded which). In DNA form, the CDR3 reads TGTGCCAGCAGCCCCACCCTGGTCGCAGGTCAGAACACCGGGGAGCTGTTTTTT. This codes for CASSPTLVAGQNTGELFF.